This T cell receptor (beta chain) was identified in a study of T cell responses to AZD1222 COVID-19 vaccine. Clones were sequenced by immunoSEQ multiplex PCR, and TCRdb holds only the in-frame ones, with some missing. The table has under 200,000 clones, about 95% seen once. Details on this clone: Its cognate antigen is unknown.

Study observations and caveats: Among the donors, most were white British and more were female, and clonal diversity was possibly underestimated.

CDR1 and CDR2 (germline): DFQATT, SNEGSKA (reference sequence). Trimming left V 4 bases short and J 2 bases short, with 18 bases between. The CDR3 covers 15 residues. This clonotype originated in an adult in good health. Sequences were derived from peripheral blood, sampled on day 0 of AZD1222 vaccination. The rearrangement links TRBV20-1 to TRBJ2-7; no clear D gene. Here the CDR3 DNA reads TGCAGTGCTACTGAGTCGTTCAGGTCTCCCTACGAGCAGTACTTC. It specifies CSATESFRSPYEQYF.